The 21 T cell receptor beta chains listed next were all sequenced from one sample in a study of control samples from healthy donors and cancer patients. Sequenced by immunoSEQ multiplex PCR; TCRdb stores in-frame clones only, minus some. The profile shows under 200,000 clones, roughly nine tenths of them singletons. The sample taken for sequencing was blood. Receptors were obtained from a woman in her twenties or thirties in good health.

Details on this clone: The sample has other DNA sequences that encode this CDR3 too. The gene calls are TRBV7-3 and TRBJ2-2; no firm D call. Trimming left V 3 bases short and J 4 bases short, with 3 bases between. CDR1 is SGHTA, CDR2 FQGTGA, per germline. CDR3 size: 12 residues. CDR3 loop: CASSFGTGELFF. As DNA, the CDR3 is TGTGCCAGCAGCTTCGGCACCGGGGAGCTGTTTTTT.

The chain links TRBV5-1 to TRBJ2-1, with 7 nucleotides matching TRBD2. Germline trimming cut 0 bases from V and 3 bases from J; bases unmatched to any gene: 3. Germline V gene sequence: CDR1 SGHRS, CDR2 YFSETQ. The CDR3 spans 15 residues. DNA of the CDR3: TGCGCCAGCAGCTTGGTTAGCGGGTACTACAATGAGCAGTTCTTC. It is translated as CASSLVSGYYNEQFF.

This chain's CDR3 is CAIRDQGGVNTGELFF. DNA for the CDR3: TGTGCCATCAGGGACCAGGGAGGGGTTAACACCGGGGAGCTGTTTTTT. The chain carries TRBV10-3 and TRBJ2-2; TRBD2 aligns across 7 bases. Looked up from germline, CDR1 is ENHRY and CDR2 is SYGVKD. This CDR3 has 16 amino acids. Trimming at V came to 6 bases and at J to 2 bases, leaving 9 bases not matched to a gene.

The chain combines TRBV3-1 (or the pseudogene TRBV3-2) with TRBJ1-1, with 7 positions matching TRBD1. Germline V lookup: CDR1 LGHDT, CDR2 YNNKEL (reference sequence). V was pared by 2 bases and J by 6 bases, with 3 bases of the junction left unmatched. CDR3 size: 13 residues. The CDR3 nucleotides read TGTGCCAGCAGCCAACAGGGGGGGTCTGAAGCTTTCTTT. Translated: CASSQQGGSEAFF.

The chain has TRBV6-5 and TRBJ2-2, with TRBD1 matching 8 bases. The CDR3 totals 15 residues. CDR1 and CDR2 from the germline V gene are MNHEY and SVGAGI. J was trimmed by 4 bases and V by 6 bases; bases with no gene match: 7. CDR3 bases: TGTGCCAGCAGGGGAGGACAGGGAGGCACCGGGGAGCTGTTTTTT. Translated: CASRGGQGGTGELFF.

The rearrangement joins TRBV7-2 to TRBJ2-3; 7 bases match TRBD2. Trimming removed 5 bases from V and 4 bases from J; junction bases left unmatched: 9. Germline V gene sequence: CDR1 SGHTA, CDR2 FQGNSA. The CDR3 spans 15 residues. As DNA, the CDR3 is TGTGCCAGCAGCCCCCGCGGGAGTGGTGCAGATACGCAGTATTTT. Amino acids: CASSPRGSGADTQYF.

The chain has TRBV2 and TRBJ2-5, with TRBD2 matching over 7 bases. The germline V gene has CDR1 SNHLY and CDR2 FYNNEI. Trimming took 6 bases from V and 5 from J; bases not matched to a gene: 9. This CDR3 comprises 14 residues. CDR3 bases: TGTGCCAGCAGAAGATCGGGGGGTTCGGAGACCCAGTACTTC. Its protein is CASRRSGGSETQYF.

A word on this clone: The sample carries other DNA sequences with the same CDR3. J is TRBJ2-3 and V is TRBV6-1, with TRBD2 matching over 11 bases. The CDR3 extends over 15 amino acids. V dropped 1 base and J dropped 4; count of bases not matched to a gene: 1. Germline lookup yields CDR1 MNHNS and CDR2 SASEGT. CDR3 in amino acids: CASSEGLAGSDTQYF. DNA for the CDR3: TGTGCCAGCAGTGAAGGACTAGCGGGATCAGATACGCAGTATTTT.

The genes are TRBV30 and TRBJ1-6; D is ambiguous. Trimming removed 4 bases at V and 14 bases at J, with 12 bases between. The CDR3 loop spans 11 amino acids. CDR1 is GTSNPN and CDR2 is SVGIG in the germline V gene (reference sequence). The CDR3 coding sequence is TGTGCCTGGACCCCCACCGGGACCCTCCACTTT. Translated: CAWTPTGTLHF.

The V gene is TRBV11-2, the J gene TRBJ1-3, with D tentatively TRBD1 (6 bases). The CDR3 totals 14 residues. CDR1 is SGHAT, CDR2 FQNNGV, per germline. V lost 8 bases, J lost 5 bases, and 16 bases lay in between. The CDR3 protein is CASHPGTRRNTIYF. CDR3 coding DNA: TGTGCCAGCCACCCCGGGACAAGGAGAAACACCATATATTTT. Together with reference TRBV11-2 and TRBJ1-3, the CDR3 gives the full variable domain: EAGVAQSPRYKIIEKRQSVAFWCNPISGHATLYWYQQILGQGPKLLIQFQNNGVVDDSQLPKDRFSAERLKGVDSTLKIQPAKLEDSAVYLCASHPGTRRNTIYFGEGSWLTVV.

The chain employs TRBV5-1 and TRBJ2-5; TRBD2 aligns across 9 bases. V lost 3 bases to trimming and J lost 4 bases; unmatched junction nucleotides: 10. The CDR3 is 16 amino acids. Germline CDR1 and CDR2: SGHRS and YFSETQ. CDR3 sequence: CASSYSGTSPRETQYF. CDR3 bases: TGCGCCAGCAGCTACTCCGGGACTAGCCCACGAGAGACCCAGTACTTC.

The CDR3 spells CASSYWTGGNTIYF. The CDR3 bases are TGTGCCAGCAGCTACTGGACAGGGGGAAACACCATATATTTT. The V call is TRBV11-3, the J call TRBJ1-3; 8 bases agree with TRBD1. Looked up from germline, CDR1 is SGHNT and CDR2 is YENEEA. The CDR3 has 14 residues. Trimming removed 4 bases from V and 4 bases from J; junction bases left unmatched: 3.

This clone came up a few times. The chain is built from TRBV7-2 and TRBJ2-1, with 7 nucleotides matching TRBD1. Germline CDR1 and CDR2: SGHTA and FQGNSA. Trimming removed 5 bases from V and 3 bases from J; junction bases left unmatched: 10. The CDR3 consists of 16 residues. Written as DNA, the CDR3 is TGTGCCAGCAGCCCCCAACCGGGACAGCTCTACAATGAGCAGTTCTTC. It encodes CASSPQPGQLYNEQFF.

V gene TRBV28 combines with J gene TRBJ1-3, with TRBD1 matching 9 bases. V lost 6 bases and J lost 0; bases outside the gene matches: 3. The CDR3 consists of 15 residues. Germline CDR1 and CDR2: MDHEN and SYDVKM. CDR3 amino acids: CASRGTGTSGNTIYF. The CDR3 coding sequence is TGTGCCAGCAGGGGGACAGGGACCTCTGGAAACACCATATATTTT.

This clone was counted between two and nine times. The J gene is TRBJ2-7, the V gene TRBV21-1; no DNA check was done on the table's D call, TRBD1. TRBV21-1 corresponds to a pseudogene. The CDR3 consists of 16 residues. The CDR3 DNA is TGTGCCAGCAGCAAAGCGCCGGGACAGGGGGCTTACGAGCAGTACTTC. Protein: CASSKAPGQGAYEQYF.

The rearrangement joins TRBV25-1 to TRBJ1-6, with 8 nucleotides matching TRBD1. CDR3 length equals 12 residues. V gave up 8 bases and J gave up 7 bases; unmatched junction bases: 1. Germline V CDR1 and CDR2: MGHDK, SYGVNS. The CDR3 spells CASRDRNSPLHF. The CDR3 DNA reads TGTGCCAGCCGGGACAGGAATTCACCCCTCCACTTT.

This CDR3 reads CASSNPRLAPPSTDTQYF. The CDR3 bases are TGTGCCAGCAGCAACCCTAGACTAGCGCCACCCAGCACAGATACGCAGTATTTT. The J gene is TRBJ2-3, the V gene TRBV7-2; 8 nucleotides match TRBD2. In germline, CDR1 is SGHTA, CDR2 FQGNSA. The CDR3 length is 18 residues. V shed 5 bases, J shed 0 bases, and the junction held 13 bases outside the gene matches. Full variable domain (outside the CDR3, taken from reference TRBV7-2 and TRBJ2-3): GAGVSQSPSNKVTEKGKDVELRCDPISGHTALYWYRQSLGQGLEFLIYFQGNSAPDKSGLPSDRFSAERTGGSVSTLTIQRTQQEDSAVYLCASSNPRLAPPSTDTQYFGPGTRLTVL.

The rearrangement links TRBV19 to TRBJ2-6; 7 bases map to TRBD1. The CDR3 has 18 amino acids. J was trimmed by 1 base and V by 3 bases; bases with no gene match: 9. Germline CDR1 reads LNHDA; CDR2 reads SQIVND (reference sequence). CDR3 amino acids: CASSITGVVGSGANVLTF. The CDR3 coding sequence is TGTGCCAGTAGTATCACAGGGGTGGTTGGGTCTGGGGCCAACGTCCTGACTTTC.

CDR3 loop: CASSFLDNEQFF. CDR3 coding DNA: TGTGCCAGCAGTTTCCTGGACAATGAGCAGTTCTTC. V gene TRBV27 combines with J gene TRBJ2-1; D gene uncertain. The length of the CDR3 is 12 residues. Germline CDR1 MNHEY, CDR2 SMNVEV (reference sequence). The V gene lost 3 bases and the J gene lost 5 bases, with 5 bases spanning the gap.

For the CDR3, the DNA is TGCGCCAGCAGCTCAGGGGCCCCCTCCTATAATTCACCCCTCCACTTT. As protein: CASSSGAPSYNSPLHF. The rearrangement uses TRBV5-1 and TRBJ1-6, with D possibly matching TRBD1 (6 bases). This CDR3 contains 16 residues. Deletions cut 3 bases from V and 0 bases from J, with 10 bases between. CDR1 and CDR2 (germline): SGHRS, YFSETQ.

The CDR3 coding sequence is TGTGCCTGGAGTGGGCCTAGCGGGAGGGCCCATGAGCAGTTCTTC. Amino acid sequence: CAWSGPSGRAHEQFF. V is TRBV30 and J is TRBJ2-1, with 12 bases that match TRBD2. Per germline, CDR1 GTSNPN and CDR2 SVGIG (reference sequence). The length of the CDR3 is 15 residues. The J segment lost 8 bases and the V segment lost 1 base, leaving 6 bases of the junction unmatched.